A selection of T cell receptor beta chains follows, all from one sample in a study of T cells in Graves' hyperthyroidism and ophthalmopathy. TCRdb re-called the multiplex PCR reads with MiXCR, one entry per CDR3 protein. The table records around 610,000 distinct CDR3 sequences, approximately 15% of them present only once. The sequenced material came from blood. Source of these receptors: a woman between 35 and 50 years old with Graves' ophthalmopathy. Both conserved end residues are part of each CDR3. D genes are given only for firm matches. Clone sizes are given selectively: once, few, many, or a class where the clone is expanded.

D	size	V	J	DNA	CDR3
TRBD1	many	TRBV12-5	TRBJ2-5	TGTGCTAGTGGTACCGGGACAGGGATTTTTGAGACCCAGTACTTC	CASGTGTGIFETQYF
-	many	TRBV11-2	TRBJ2-2	TGTGCCAGCAGCTTTATTTCCCGGGGGATAACCGGGGAGCTGTTTTTT	CASSFISRGITGELFF
TRBD1	few	TRBV29-1	TRBJ1-5	TGCAGCGTTGTGATGGCAGGGGGTGGCAATCAGCCCCAGCATTTT	CSVVMAGGGNQPQHF
-	-	TRBV6-2/TRBV6-3	TRBJ2-7	TGTGCCAGCAGTTACAACCACCCGGACCGTATTAGCTCCTACGAGCAGTACTTC	CASSYNHPDRISSYEQYF
-	many	TRBV20-1	TRBJ1-1	TGCAGTCTTCGCGAGGGGGACACTGAAGCTTTCTTT	CSLREGDTEAFF
-	many	TRBV7-9	TRBJ2-7	TGTGCCAGCAGTTCGGACAGCGGGTACGAGCAGTACTTC	CASSSDSGYEQYF
-	many	TRBV7-8	TRBJ1-2	TGTGCCAGCAGCTTAGGTTTAAGCGACTATGGCTACACCTTC	CASSLGLSDYGYTF
TRBD2	many	TRBV6-2/TRBV6-3	TRBJ2-5	TGTGCCAGCAGTTCTGGCGGGAGCTACCGAGAGACCCAGTACTTC	CASSSGGSYRETQYF
-	many	TRBV12-3/TRBV12-4	TRBJ1-2	TGTGCCAGCAGTTTAGCACGCTTAGGCGTCGTTAAGGATGGCTACACCTTC	CASSLARLGVVKDGYTF
TRBD2	many	TRBV19	TRBJ2-7	TGTGCCAGTAGTTCCAGAGCGGGAGACGGTTACGAGCAGTACTTC	CASSSRAGDGYEQYF
-	many	TRBV5-5	TRBJ2-7	TGTGCCAGCAGCTTGGCCCCGACATTCTCCTACGAGCAGTACTTC	CASSLAPTFSYEQYF
TRBD1	many	TRBV27	TRBJ1-5	TGTGCCAGCAGTGCCGAAGGGACAGGGATAAATCAGCCCCAGCATTTT	CASSAEGTGINQPQHF
-	many	TRBV28	TRBJ1-1	TGTGCCAGCAGTTTGGGACATTGGAACACTGAAGCTTTCTTT	CASSLGHWNTEAFF
-	few	TRBV9	TRBJ2-7	TGTGCCAGCAGCGTAGACCTAGGCTACGAGCAGTACTTC	CASSVDLGYEQYF
-	many	TRBV6-2/TRBV6-3	TRBJ1-1	TGTGCCAGCAGTACACCGACAGTCTTGAACACTGAAGCTTTCTTT	CASSTPTVLNTEAFF
-	few	TRBV12-3/TRBV12-4	TRBJ1-6	TGTGCCAGCCAAGGTCGGTGGGGGGCGCATAATTCACCCCTCCACTTT	CASQGRWGAHNSPLHF
TRBD1	-	TRBV20-1	TRBJ1-6	TGCAGTGCTGGGACAGGGGGAGAATCACCCCTCCACTTT	CSAGTGGESPLHF
TRBD2	-	TRBV7-8	TRBJ2-5	TGTGCCAGCAGCCCTAGCGGTGGGAGGGTGGAGACCCAGTACTTC	CASSPSGGRVETQYF
-	many	TRBV28	TRBJ1-2	TGTGCCAGCAGTTTAAGGTCCATCACTAACTATGGCTACACCTTC	CASSLRSITNYGYTF
-	many	TRBV6-5	TRBJ1-1	TGTGCCAGCAGTCCTACGACAGGGAACACTGAAGCTTTCTTT	CASSPTTGNTEAFF
-	-	TRBV27	TRBJ2-7	TGTGCCAGCAGTCCGAGCGGGTATCCCTACGAGCAGTACTTC	CASSPSGYPYEQYF
-	many	TRBV27	TRBJ2-2	TGTGCCAGCAGTTTTCATACGGCCGGGGAGCTGTTTTTT	CASSFHTAGELFF
-	many	TRBV28	TRBJ1-2	TGTGCCAGCAGCATTCCTTACGGGGGGAGTCATGGCTACACCTTC	CASSIPYGGSHGYTF
-	many	TRBV19	TRBJ1-1	TGTGCCAGTAGTATTGGGTGGAGGAACACTGAAGCTTTCTTT	CASSIGWRNTEAFF
TRBD1	-	TRBV6-2/TRBV6-3	TRBJ2-7	TGTGCCAGCAGTTTCCGGACAGGGCGACACGAGCAGTACTTC	CASSFRTGRHEQYF
-	many	TRBV11-1	TRBJ2-2	TGTGCCAGCAGCTTAGTAGGCGGACAGAACACCGGGGAGCTGTTTTTT	CASSLVGGQNTGELFF
TRBD2	many	TRBV28	TRBJ2-5	TGTGCCAGCAGTCCCCCGACCGGGAGGGCCGGGAAGACCCAGTACTTC	CASSPPTGRAGKTQYF
TRBD2	-	TRBV27	TRBJ2-5	TGTGCCAGCAGTTTATTGGGGCTAGCGGGGCAAGAGACCCAGTACTTC	CASSLLGLAGQETQYF
TRBD1	many	TRBV27	TRBJ2-7	TGTGCCAGCAGTCCGATGCGTGTTAAGGGGGCCTCCTACGAGCAGTACTTC	CASSPMRVKGASYEQYF
-	few	TRBV19	TRBJ1-5	TGTGCCAGTAGTATAGCCAGATACAATCAGCCCCAGCATTTT	CASSIARYNQPQHF
-	many	TRBV28	TRBJ1-2	TGTGCCAGCAGTTTGAATTCCGGGCCCAAAGGGAATGGCTACACCTTC	CASSLNSGPKGNGYTF
TRBD2	few	TRBV29-1	TRBJ2-7	TGCAGCGTTGCGGCTAGCGGTGACTACGAGCAGTACTTC	CSVAASGDYEQYF
TRBD2	few	TRBV27	TRBJ2-1	TGTGCCAGCAGTGTGACTAGCGGGAAGTCGTTCTTC	CASSVTSGKSFF
TRBD2	many	TRBV7-9	TRBJ2-5	TGTGCCAGCAGCCCCCCAGCGGGGTGGGAAGAGACCCAGTACTTC	CASSPPAGWEETQYF
TRBD2	many	TRBV5-1	TRBJ2-7	TGCGCCAGCAGCCTGGGAGGGACTAGCGGGAGTACGGGCGAGCAGTACTTC	CASSLGGTSGSTGEQYF
-	-	TRBV20-1	TRBJ1-1	TGCAGTGCTAGATGGGGCCCTGAAGCTTTCTTT	CSARWGPEAFF
-	-	TRBV18	TRBJ2-7	TGTGCCAGCTCAGCAGGCAGCCCCCCCAAGGAGCAGTACTTC	CASSAGSPPKEQYF
TRBD2	-	TRBV6-1	TRBJ2-5	TGTGCCAGCAGCAGGTCCCGGACTAGCCCCCCGGAGACCCAGTACTTC	CASSRSRTSPPETQYF
TRBD2	many	TRBV5-1	TRBJ2-2	TGCGCCAGCAGGGGCCTAGCGGGAGGTGTCACCGGGGAGCTGTTTTTT	CASRGLAGGVTGELFF
-	many	TRBV2	TRBJ2-7	TGTGCCAGCAGTGTTGGGGACGAGCAGTACTTC	CASSVGDEQYF
-	many	TRBV29-1	TRBJ2-7	TGCAGCGTCGAGGGACCCATCTCCTACGAGCAGTACTTC	CSVEGPISYEQYF
-	few	TRBV4-1	TRBJ2-7	TGCGCCAGCAGCCAAGAATGGGGCGGGAATACAATCTACGAGCAGTACTTC	CASSQEWGGNTIYEQYF